This entry lists 19 T cell receptor beta chains sequenced from one sample in a study of shared clonotypes between healthy human individuals. The protocol was immunoSEQ multiplex PCR, while the TCRdb copy is restricted to in-frame clones and leaves out a portion. The data contain more than 2 million clones, 85% to 95% of them singletons. The sequenced sample was naive CD4+ T cells sorted from blood. Subset defined: CD45RA+ positively selected. The receptors come from a young man in good health.

The CDR3 nucleotides read TGTGCCAGCATCCCCCTGGGAGTGTCCTACAATGAGCAGTTCTTC. This gives the protein CASIPLGVSYNEQFF. The chain couples TRBV6-1 to TRBJ2-1, with D perhaps TRBD2 (5 bases). Germline V gives CDR1 MNHNS, CDR2 SASEGT. Trimming removed 7 bases from V and 1 base from J, with 14 bases in between. The CDR3 spans 15 residues.

The V call is TRBV5-1, the J call TRBJ1-2; tentative D call: TRBD1 (5 bases). Germline CDR1 is SGHRS and CDR2 is YFSETQ. Deletions cut 6 bases from V and 4 bases from J, with 13 bases between. This CDR3 spans 13 amino acids. The CDR3 nucleotides are TGCGCCAGCACGTCAGGACAACCCTATGGCTACACCTTC. Translating it yields CASTSGQPYGYTF.

The rearrangement links TRBV9 to TRBJ2-1; 10 nucleotides line up with TRBD2. V was pared by 4 bases and J by 8 bases, with 9 bases of the junction left unmatched. The CDR3 length is 15 residues. Germline V lookup: CDR1 SGDLS, CDR2 YYNGEE. The CDR3 protein is CASSPRASGGDEQFF. CDR3 DNA sequence: TGTGCCAGCAGCCCCCGGGCTAGCGGGGGCGATGAGCAGTTCTTC.

The chain links TRBV7-2 to TRBJ1-1; a possible D gene is TRBD1 (5 bases). The CDR3 has 16 amino acids. Germline loops: CDR1 SGHTA, CDR2 FQGNSA. Trimming stripped 1 base from V and 0 bases from J, with 12 bases between. This CDR3 is CASSLGQIIMNTEAFF. The CDR3 nucleotides read TGTGCCAGCAGCTTAGGACAGATTATCATGAACACTGAAGCTTTCTTT.

The V and J genes are TRBV19 and TRBJ2-2; tentative D call: TRBD1 (5 bases). This CDR3 has 15 residues. Trimming removed 2 bases from V and 2 bases from J, with 9 bases in between. Germline V gene data show CDR1 as LNHDA and CDR2 as SQIVND (reference sequence). The CDR3 nucleotides are TGTGCCAGTAGTATATCCAGGGCCAACACCGGGGAGCTGTTTTTT. It encodes CASSISRANTGELFF.

The chain couples TRBV9 to TRBJ2-3; 8 nucleotides align to TRBD1. After removal of 0 bases from V and 5 bases from J, the junction contained 11 bases not matched to a gene. The CDR3 is made up of 17 amino acids. Germline V lookup: CDR1 SGDLS, CDR2 YYNGEE. The CDR3 region is CASSVGPGQGAGDTQYF. The DNA of the CDR3 is TGTGCCAGCAGCGTAGGCCCGGGCCAGGGGGCGGGAGATACGCAGTATTTT.

The rearrangement uses TRBV30 and TRBJ2-7, with D perhaps TRBD1 (5 bases). This CDR3 has 14 amino acids. The germline V gene has CDR1 GTSNPN and CDR2 SVGIG (reference sequence). Between the trimmed V and J ends, which lost 0 bases and 3 bases, there was a span of 12 bases. CDR3 protein: CAWSVSLDSYEQYF. The CDR3 nucleotides read TGTGCCTGGAGTGTTTCCCTCGACAGCTACGAGCAGTACTTC.

The chain uses TRBV6-5 and TRBJ1-3; D gene uncertain. The CDR3 is 16 amino acids. Germline CDR1 and CDR2: MNHEY and SVGAGI. V was cut by 0 bases and J by 0 bases, with 9 bases left in between. CDR3 DNA: TGTGCCAGCAGTTACTCCGGAGAAGTCTCTGGAAACACCATATATTTT. Encoded protein: CASSYSGEVSGNTIYF.

This chain connects TRBV4-3 to TRBJ2-5; weak D call: TRBD1 (6 bases). Trimming pared 0 bases from V and 2 bases from J, leaving 10 bases between. The CDR3 runs to 15 residues. The germline CDR1 and CDR2 sequences are LGHNA and YSLEER. CDR3 protein: CASSQDGTNQETQYF. The CDR3 nucleotides read TGCGCCAGCAGCCAAGATGGGACAAATCAAGAGACCCAGTACTTC.

DNA for the CDR3: TGTGCCAGTAGGATCCCAGACAGGGTGAACACTGAAGCTTTCTTT. Protein: CASRIPDRVNTEAFF. The chain recombines TRBV19 with TRBJ1-1; 7 bases map to TRBD1. CDR3 size: 15 residues. V was pared by 6 bases and J by 0 bases, with 7 bases of the junction left unmatched. The V gene's germline CDR1 is LNHDA and CDR2 SQIVND (reference sequence).

The chain is built from TRBV6-5 and TRBJ1-6; 11 bases fit TRBD1. The length of the CDR3 is 15 residues. The J segment lost 9 bases and the V segment lost 2 bases, leaving 3 bases of the junction unmatched. Germline-derived CDR1 and CDR2 are MNHEY and SVGAGI. CDR3 loop: CASSYGQGAGSPLHF. The DNA for the CDR3 is TGTGCCAGCAGTTACGGACAGGGGGCGGGTTCACCCCTCCACTTT.

The chain uses TRBV7-9 and TRBJ2-2; a possible D gene is TRBD2 (5 bases). This CDR3 contains 15 residues. The V end lost 6 bases, the J end lost 4 bases, and 15 bases lay between the germline ends. CDR1 is SEHNR and CDR2 is FQNEAQ in the germline V gene (reference sequence). CDR3 in amino acids: CASRLFEGGTGELFF. As DNA, the CDR3 is TGTGCCAGCAGATTGTTCGAAGGAGGCACCGGGGAGCTGTTTTTT.

This chain uses TRBV6-1 with TRBJ1-5; no clear D. The V and J ends lost 2 bases and 5 bases respectively, with 16 bases between them. The germline gives CDR1 MNHNS, CDR2 SASEGT. The CDR3 has 16 residues. Written as DNA, the CDR3 is TGTGCCAGCAGTGAATATGGAGGGTACGGCGATCAGCCCCAGCATTTT. Translation: CASSEYGGYGDQPQHF.

The rearrangement links TRBV5-4 to TRBJ2-7, with a possible D match to TRBD1 (6 bases). Trimming shortened V by 4 bases and J by 0 bases, and 14 bases separated the two germline ends. The CDR3 is made up of 15 amino acids. Per the germline V gene, CDR1 is SGHNT and CDR2 is YYREEE (reference sequence). The CDR3 sequence is CASSPQGQGSYEQYF. DNA of the CDR3: TGTGCCAGCAGCCCCCAGGGGCAAGGCTCCTACGAGCAGTACTTC.

This rearrangement joins TRBV2 to TRBJ2-2; TRBD2 is a possible D gene (5 bases). Trimming took off 7 bases at V and 5 bases at J, with 11 bases between the two ends. CDR3 length: 13 amino acids. Per germline, CDR1 SNHLY and CDR2 FYNNEI. The DNA of the CDR3 is TGTGCCAGCATGGAGGCCCCGACCGGGGAGCTGTTTTTT. Its translation is CASMEAPTGELFF. Complete variable domain (other parts from reference TRBV2 and TRBJ2-2): EPEVTQTPSHQVTQMGQEVILRCVPISNHLYFYWYRQILGQKVEFLVSFYNNEISEKSEIFDDQFSVERPDGSNFTLKIRSTKLEDSAMYFCASMEAPTGELFFGEGSRLTVL.

The chain employs TRBV6-6 and TRBJ2-7, with a tentative D call TRBD1 (5 bases). V was pared by 0 bases and J by 1 base, with 13 bases between. CDR1 is MNHNY, CDR2 SVGAGI, per germline (reference sequence). The CDR3 runs 16 residues. The CDR3 loop reads CASSYSTGRASYEQYF. The CDR3 region has the DNA TGTGCCAGCAGTTACTCGACCGGCAGGGCGTCCTACGAGCAGTACTTC.

V is TRBV6-6 and J is TRBJ1-1; no firm D call. Per the germline V gene, CDR1 is MNHNY and CDR2 is SVGAGI (reference sequence). V was clipped by 6 bases and J by 5 bases, with 10 bases between them. The CDR3 totals 12 residues. Here the CDR3 DNA reads TGTGCCAGCAGATTCGTGGAGACTGAAGCTTTCTTT. Translated, it gives CASRFVETEAFF.

A note on this clone: The sample contains more than one DNA sequence encoding this CDR3. The gene calls are TRBV18 and TRBJ2-6; 8 bases line up with TRBD1. This CDR3 is built from 17 residues. The germline gives CDR1 KGHSH, CDR2 LQKENI. V shed 3 bases, J shed 0 bases, and the junction held 4 bases outside the gene matches. CDR3 in DNA: TGTGCCAGCTCACCTGGACAGGGTAACTCTGGGGCCAACGTCCTGACTTTC. Translated: CASSPGQGNSGANVLTF.

The rearrangement uses TRBV10-3 and TRBJ1-4; D is ambiguous. Germline assignment: CDR1 ENHRY and CDR2 SYGVKD. Trimming pared 3 bases from V and 8 bases from J, leaving 7 bases between. The CDR3 runs 12 residues. The CDR3: CAISDEGEKLFF. CDR3 coding DNA: TGTGCCATCAGTGATGAGGGAGAAAAACTGTTTTTT.